This is a list of T cell receptor beta chains from one sample in a study of cytomegalovirus exposure and HLA in healthy donors. Profiling relied on immunoSEQ multiplex PCR, and the TCRdb table lists in-frame clones only, not all of them. The sample records around 260,000 clones, 80% being singletons. Sequenced sample: PBMCs. The receptors stem from a girl aged 2-10 years in good health and CMV-seronegative. Both conserved end residues are part of each CDR3. The order of the fields is D gene, V gene, clone size, J gene, CDR3 protein, CDR3 DNA. A D gene is named only where the DNA matches it firmly. Only some rows state a clone size, as once, few, many or a class for expanded clones.

D: NA; V: TRBV28; size: NA; J: TRBJ1-2; CDR3: CASSSDSYGYTF; DNA: TGTGCCAGCAGCTCCGACAGCTATGGCTACACCTTC
D: NA; V: TRBV4-1; size: NA; J: TRBJ1-5; CDR3: CASSQESGEVKPQHF; DNA: TGCGCCAGCAGCCAAGAATCGGGGGAGGTTAAGCCCCAGCATTTT
D: NA; V: TRBV19; size: NA; J: TRBJ1-2; CDR3: CASSPMGARGYGYTF; DNA: TGTGCCAGTAGTCCTATGGGGGCAAGGGGCTATGGCTACACCTTC
D: TRBD1; V: TRBV2; size: once; J: TRBJ1-1; CDR3: CASRGQGSLFTEAFF; DNA: TGTGCCAGCAGAGGACAGGGGTCCCTATTCACTGAAGCTTTCTTT
D: NA; V: TRBV10-1; size: NA; J: TRBJ2-3; CDR3: CASSEREGADTQYF; DNA: TGCGCCAGCAGTGAGCGAGAGGGCGCAGATACGCAGTATTTT
D: TRBD2; V: TRBV2; size: once; J: TRBJ2-1; CDR3: CAVKRDLAGGDEQFF; DNA: TGTGCCGTGAAACGGGACCTAGCGGGAGGGGATGAGCAGTTCTTC
D: NA; V: TRBV6-5; size: few; J: TRBJ2-7; CDR3: CASSYSPGEREQYF; DNA: TGTGCCAGCAGTTACTCGCCGGGAGAACGCGAGCAGTACTTC
D: TRBD2; V: TRBV7-3; size: once; J: TRBJ2-3; CDR3: CASKRAGFADTQYF; DNA: TGTGCCAGCAAACGAGCGGGATTCGCAGATACGCAGTATTTT
D: TRBD1; V: TRBV2; size: NA; J: TRBJ2-7; CDR3: CASRGDSSYEQYF; DNA: TGTGCCAGCAGGGGGGACAGTTCCTACGAGCAGTACTTC
D: TRBD2; V: TRBV5-8; size: NA; J: TRBJ2-7; CDR3: CASSYLTSGPYEQYF; DNA: TGTGCCAGCAGCTACCTGACTAGCGGTCCCTACGAGCAGTACTTC
D: NA; V: TRBV5-1; size: NA; J: TRBJ1-1; CDR3: CASSLAQVFVGPLNTEAFF; DNA: TGCGCCAGCAGCTTGGCCCAGGTGTTTGTGGGTCCCCTGAACACTGAAGCTTTCTTT
D: TRBD1; V: TRBV7-2; size: NA; J: TRBJ1-5; CDR3: CASSSYRGRGNQPQHF; DNA: TGTGCCAGCAGCTCTTACAGGGGGCGCGGCAATCAGCCCCAGCATTTT
D: NA; V: TRBV5-1; size: NA; J: TRBJ2-7; CDR3: CASISGDEQYF; DNA: TGCGCCAGCATCTCGGGGGACGAGCAGTACTTC
D: NA; V: TRBV30; size: NA; J: TRBJ1-3; CDR3: CALRGISGNTIYF; DNA: TGTGCCCTACGGGGGATCTCTGGAAACACCATATATTTT
D: TRBD2; V: TRBV9; size: NA; J: TRBJ2-7; CDR3: CASSVREARYEQYF; DNA: TGTGCCAGCAGCGTACGGGAGGCAAGGTACGAGCAGTACTTC
D: TRBD1; V: TRBV30; size: NA; J: TRBJ2-1; CDR3: CAWRGRQGAYNEQFF; DNA: TGTGCCTGGAGAGGTCGACAGGGGGCATACAATGAGCAGTTCTTC
D: NA; V: TRBV28; size: NA; J: TRBJ1-2; CDR3: CASRGLLRDGYTF; DNA: TGTGCCAGCAGGGGGCTCCTTCGGGATGGCTACACCTTC
D: NA; V: TRBV11-2; size: NA; J: TRBJ1-1; CDR3: CASSGRDTEAFF; DNA: TGTGCCAGCAGCGGCAGGGACACTGAAGCTTTCTTT
D: TRBD1; V: TRBV15; size: NA; J: TRBJ2-3; CDR3: CATRYGTGYGTDTQYF; DNA: TGTGCCACCAGATACGGGACAGGGTATGGCACAGATACGCAGTATTTT
D: NA; V: TRBV19; size: NA; J: TRBJ2-7; CDR3: CASSMARTYEQYF; DNA: TGTGCCAGTAGTATGGCTAGAACCTACGAGCAGTACTTC
D: TRBD2; V: TRBV28; size: few; J: TRBJ2-1; CDR3: CASSLNSGRAYNEQFF; DNA: TGTGCCAGCAGTTTAAATAGCGGGAGGGCATACAATGAGCAGTTCTTC
D: TRBD2; V: TRBV6-5; size: once; J: TRBJ2-7; CDR3: CASSRAGPYEQYF; DNA: TGTGCCAGCAGCCGAGCGGGGCCCTACGAGCAGTACTTC
D: TRBD1; V: TRBV7-9; size: NA; J: TRBJ1-1; CDR3: CASSLATGGTEAFF; DNA: TGTGCCAGCAGTTTGGCGACAGGGGGCACTGAAGCTTTCTTT
D: NA; V: TRBV5-6; size: NA; J: TRBJ2-2; CDR3: CASSWNRGGTGELFF; DNA: TGTGCCAGCAGCTGGAATAGGGGGGGGACCGGGGAGCTGTTTTTT
D: NA; V: TRBV21-1; size: few; J: TRBJ2-5; CDR3: CASSLGLSPPQVETQYF; DNA: TGTGCCAGCAGCCTTGGGCTCTCACCGCCCCAAGTGGAGACCCAGTACTTC
D: NA; V: TRBV2; size: few; J: TRBJ1-6; CDR3: CASLLDSSYNSPLHF; DNA: TGTGCCAGCCTCTTGGACAGCTCCTATAATTCACCCCTCCACTTT
D: NA; V: TRBV6-5; size: NA; J: TRBJ2-3; CDR3: CASRGHTDTQYF; DNA: TGTGCCAGCAGGGGACACACAGATACGCAGTATTTT
D: TRBD2; V: TRBV28; size: NA; J: TRBJ2-5; CDR3: CASSPMGGVRETQYF; DNA: TGTGCCAGCAGTCCGATGGGGGGGGTAAGGGAGACCCAGTACTTC
D: NA; V: TRBV9; size: once; J: TRBJ1-3; CDR3: CASSGRTGSSGNTIYF; DNA: TGTGCCAGCAGCGGCCGGACGGGAAGCTCTGGAAACACCATATATTTT
D: NA; V: TRBV2; size: NA; J: TRBJ1-4; CDR3: CASSEIGATNEKLFF; DNA: TGTGCCAGCAGTGAGATCGGGGCAACTAATGAAAAACTGTTTTTT
D: NA; V: TRBV18; size: NA; J: TRBJ1-2; CDR3: CASSPGEGSHYGYTF; DNA: TGTGCCAGCTCACCAGGGGAGGGGTCCCACTATGGCTACACCTTC
D: TRBD1; V: TRBV7-9; size: NA; J: TRBJ2-6; CDR3: CASRPTGSGANVLTF; DNA: TGTGCCAGCAGGCCGACAGGGTCTGGGGCCAACGTCCTGACTTTC
D: NA; V: TRBV14; size: NA; J: TRBJ1-1; CDR3: CASSDRGLGNTEAFF; DNA: TGTGCCAGCAGCGACCGCGGTTTGGGGAACACTGAAGCTTTCTTT
D: NA; V: TRBV29-1; size: NA; J: TRBJ2-2; CDR3: CSVEDPSWGGSYTGELFF; DNA: TGCAGCGTTGAAGATCCTAGCTGGGGAGGTTCTTACACCGGGGAGCTGTTTTTT
D: NA; V: TRBV27; size: NA; J: TRBJ1-5; CDR3: CASSFSPGGGQPQHF; DNA: TGTGCCAGCAGTTTCTCCCCCGGTGGTGGTCAGCCCCAGCATTTT
D: NA; V: TRBV9; size: once; J: TRBJ2-7; CDR3: CASSLGTPTYEQYF; DNA: TGTGCCAGCAGCCTAGGGACACCGACCTACGAGCAGTACTTC
D: NA; V: TRBV4-1; size: NA; J: TRBJ2-7; CDR3: CASSQVPGDEQYF; DNA: TGCGCCAGCAGCCAAGTCCCAGGGGACGAGCAGTACTTC
D: NA; V: TRBV2; size: NA; J: TRBJ2-1; CDR3: CASRANRDTPPGEQFF; DNA: TGTGCCAGCAGGGCTAACCGGGACACTCCACCGGGGGAGCAGTTCTTC
D: NA; V: TRBV5-4; size: NA; J: TRBJ2-1; CDR3: CASSIERAAGDEQFF; DNA: TGTGCCAGCAGTATCGAGAGGGCCGCAGGGGATGAGCAGTTCTTC
D: TRBD1; V: TRBV27; size: NA; J: TRBJ2-7; CDR3: CASSQGTGYEQYF; DNA: TGTGCCAGCAGTCAAGGGACAGGATACGAGCAGTACTTC
D: NA; V: TRBV5-1; size: NA; J: TRBJ2-1; CDR3: CASSLEPVDEQFF; DNA: TGCGCCAGCAGCTTGGAACCGGTCGATGAGCAGTTCTTC
D: TRBD1; V: TRBV4-2; size: NA; J: TRBJ2-1; CDR3: CASSQERGQGTYNEQFF; DNA: TGTGCCAGCAGCCAAGAGAGAGGACAGGGGACCTACAATGAGCAGTTCTTC